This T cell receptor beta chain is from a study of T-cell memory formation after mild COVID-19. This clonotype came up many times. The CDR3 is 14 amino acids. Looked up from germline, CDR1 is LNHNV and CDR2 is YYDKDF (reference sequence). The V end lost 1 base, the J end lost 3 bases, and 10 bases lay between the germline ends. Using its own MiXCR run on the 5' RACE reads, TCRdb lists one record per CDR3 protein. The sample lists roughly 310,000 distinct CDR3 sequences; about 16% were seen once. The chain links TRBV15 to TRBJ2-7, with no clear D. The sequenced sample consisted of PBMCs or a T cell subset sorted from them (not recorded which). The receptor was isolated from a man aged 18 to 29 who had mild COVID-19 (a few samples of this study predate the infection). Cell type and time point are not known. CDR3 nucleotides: TGTGCCACCAGCAGAGCTGCAGTCGGCTACGAGCAGTACTTC. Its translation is CATSRAAVGYEQYF.